A single sample is the source of the 17 T cell receptor beta chains below, sequenced in a study of vaccination and CD4 T cells after COVID-19. The Oncomine TCR Beta short-read assay sequenced DNA from cultured CD4+ T cells. TCRdb called the PCR reads again in MiXCR, with one record for every CDR3 protein. The sample has 10,000 or so distinct CDR3 sequences, approximately 71% seen once. These receptors have no identified antigens. The treatment was: approximately nine-day PBMC culture with coronavirus spike peptide pools or control peptides (ViraFEST assay). Sequenced input: CD4+ T cells from blood, cultured in vitro. These receptors came from a human donor who had recovered from COVID-19.

The rearrangement joins TRBV20-1 to TRBJ1-1; TRBD1 might be the D (6 bases). The germline V gene has CDR1 DFQATT and CDR2 SNEGSKA (reference sequence). V was trimmed by 5 bases and J by 0 bases, leaving 13 bases between them. There are 14 residues in the CDR3. The CDR3 loop is CSAGGGVMNTEAFF. The DNA of the CDR3 is TGCAGTGCTGGAGGGGGGGTCATGAACACTGAAGCTTTCTTT.

The table lists this clonotype with a few counts. The chain uses TRBV19 and TRBJ2-4; 11 positions agree with TRBD1. This CDR3 has 17 amino acids. The V and J ends lost 5 bases and 7 bases, in that order; junction bases with no gene match: 13. Germline V CDR1 and CDR2: LNHDA, SQIVND (reference sequence). CDR3 in DNA: TGTGCCAGTAGTCCCTCTGCCGGGACAGGGGGTAAGAACATTCAGTACTTC. Protein product: CASSPSAGTGGKNIQYF. The complete variable domain, with remaining parts taken from reference TRBV19 and TRBJ2-4, reads DGGITQSPKYLFRKEGQNVTLSCEQNLNHDAMYWYRQDPGQGLRLIYYSQIVNDFQKGDIAEGYSVSREKKESFPLTVTSAQKNPTAFYLCASSPSAGTGGKNIQYFGAGTRLSVL.

The chain carries TRBV28 and TRBJ1-2; D is uncertain. V gave up 3 bases and J gave up 7 bases, with 9 bases separating them. CDR3 length equals 12 residues. CDR1 and CDR2 (germline): MDHEN, SYDVKM. DNA for the CDR3: TGTGCCAGCAGTTTGATATCGGGTGGCTACACCTTC. Translating it yields CASSLISGGYTF.

The V and J genes are TRBV20-1 and TRBJ1-2; D remains unclear. Germline V CDR1 and CDR2: DFQATT, SNEGSKA (reference sequence). Trimming took off 2 bases at V and 8 bases at J, with 6 bases between the two ends. The CDR3 has 10 amino acids. The chain's CDR3 is CSARIVGYTF. In DNA, the CDR3 is TGCAGTGCTAGAATTGTCGGCTACACCTTC.

This clonotype was observed a handful of times. CDR3 region: CASRFVSAEPMNTEAFF. The CDR3 nucleotides are TGTGCCAGCCGATTCGTGTCGGCCGAACCCATGAACACTGAAGCTTTCTTT. V is TRBV27 and J is TRBJ1-1; D unclear. Germline V gene sequence: CDR1 MNHEY, CDR2 SMNVEV (reference sequence). The CDR3 runs 17 residues. V gave up 8 bases and J gave up 0 bases, with 22 bases separating them.

This clonotype occurred a few times. V is TRBV5-1 and J is TRBJ1-2; tentatively, D is TRBD1 (5 bases). Germline CDR1 and CDR2: SGHRS and YFSETQ. V lost 3 bases to trimming and J lost 4 bases, with 16 bases between them. The CDR3 runs 15 residues. For the CDR3, the DNA is TGCGCCAGCAGCTCATTAGGGCAGGGCGGCTATGGCTACACCTTC. As protein: CASSSLGQGGYGYTF.

V and J are TRBV7-2 and TRBJ1-1; D unclear. The V end was cut by 2 bases, the J end by 1 base, with 14 bases between. Germline CDR1 and CDR2: SGHTA and FQGNSA. This CDR3 is built from 16 residues. The CDR3 here is CASSLLSRPSNTEAFF. CDR3 nucleotide sequence: TGTGCCAGCAGCTTACTCTCAAGACCCTCGAACACTGAAGCTTTCTTT.

The chain carries TRBV2 and TRBJ1-5; D possibly corresponds to TRBD1 (6 bases). V was trimmed by 5 bases and J by 4 bases, leaving 12 bases between them. The germline CDR1 and CDR2 sequences are SNHLY and FYNNEI. The CDR3 sequence is 14 residues long. Written as DNA, the CDR3 is TGTGCCAGCAGTACAGGGACATCGAATCAGCCCCAGCATTTT. Amino acids: CASSTGTSNQPQHF.

The chain couples TRBV6-2 or TRBV6-3 to TRBJ1-1, with 7 positions matching TRBD1. V lost 2 bases to trimming and J lost 1 base; unmatched junction nucleotides: 13. The CDR3 has 18 residues. The germline V gene encodes CDR1 MNHEY and CDR2 SVGEGT. For the CDR3, the DNA is TGTGCCAGCAGTTACGTCCCCCGTTTGGAGGGGGCGAACACTGAAGCTTTCTTT. Residues: CASSYVPRLEGANTEAFF.

The chain couples TRBV20-1 to TRBJ2-2; TRBD1 agrees at 8 bases. Germline loops: CDR1 DFQATT, CDR2 SNEGSKA (reference sequence). The CDR3 is 16 residues long. Trimming at V came to 1 base and at J to 4 bases, leaving 8 bases not matched to a gene. CDR3 sequence (DNA): TGCAGTGCTAGAGGTGACAGGGGCGTCGTCACCGGGGAGCTGTTTTTT. This gives the protein CSARGDRGVVTGELFF.

This chain joins TRBV9 and TRBJ1-2; D uncertain. Trimming took off 0 bases at V and 10 bases at J, with 10 bases between the two ends. Germline V gives CDR1 SGDLS, CDR2 YYNGEE. The CDR3 length is 12 residues. CDR3 coding DNA: TGTGCCAGCAGCGTAGGACCCGCTGACTACACCTTC. This codes for CASSVGPADYTF.

The V call is TRBV23-1, the J call TRBJ2-6, with TRBD1 matching over 11 bases. TRBV23-1 is marked as an open reading frame, function uncertain. The CDR3 spans 19 residues. Germline trimming cut 4 bases from V and 1 base from J; bases unmatched to any gene: 9. The chain's CDR3 is CASSPQDRGPLSGANVLTF. The CDR3 DNA reads as TGCGCCAGCAGTCCCCAGGACAGGGGGCCCCTATCTGGGGCCAACGTCCTGACTTTC.

This clonotype was seen a few times. The chain carries TRBV27 and TRBJ1-2, with a tentative D call TRBD1 (5 bases). Looked up from germline, CDR1 is MNHEY and CDR2 is SMNVEV (reference sequence). This CDR3 is built from 13 residues. The germline V and J ends were trimmed by 4 bases and 8 bases, with 14 bases remaining between them. As DNA, the CDR3 is TGTGCCAGCAGTTCCAGGGCCATTTACGGCTACACCTTC. It is translated as CASSSRAIYGYTF.

CDR3 nucleotides: TGTGCCAGCAGCCAAAACCTTAGGACAGGGGGCTCCTACGAGCAGTACTTC. Protein: CASSQNLRTGGSYEQYF. This chain uses TRBV16 with TRBJ2-7; 10 bases line up with TRBD1. With 2 bases clipped from V and 0 bases from J, the junction kept 7 bases outside the gene matches. The CDR3 consists of 17 residues. The germline V gene has CDR1 KGHSY and CDR2 FQNENV.

J is TRBJ1-2 and V is TRBV7-2; TRBD1 is a possible D gene (6 bases). Trimming cost V 4 bases and J 7 bases, with 16 bases left between them. Germline values: CDR1 SGHTA, CDR2 FQGNSA. The CDR3 sequence is 14 residues long. DNA for the CDR3: TGTGCCAGCAGCTCTACGCCAGGGGAAAGTGGCTACACCTTC. This sequence encodes CASSSTPGESGYTF.

This clonotype was picked up one time. The J gene is TRBJ1-3, the V gene TRBV2; D not certain. This CDR3 is 11 amino acids long. V lost 7 bases and J lost 1, with 2 bases in between. Germline CDR1 SNHLY, CDR2 FYNNEI. The CDR3: CASNSGNTIYF. The CDR3 DNA reads as TGTGCCAGCAATTCTGGAAACACCATATATTTT.

This chain links TRBV10-1 with TRBJ1-5, with a tentative D call TRBD1 (5 bases). Germline loops: CDR1 WNHNN, CDR2 SYGVQD (reference sequence). The CDR3 length is 13 residues. The V end lost 3 bases, the J end lost 7 bases, and 10 bases lay between the germline ends. CDR3 loop: CASSENRYQPQHF. Written as DNA, the CDR3 is TGCGCCAGCAGTGAAAACAGGTACCAGCCCCAGCATTTT.